The 17 T cell receptor beta chains reported below all come from one sample, sequenced in a study of T cell changes during pregnancy in multiple sclerosis. Profiled with immunoSEQ multiplex PCR; TCRdb holds only in-frame clones, not every one. The sample consists of some 130,000 clones, 96% of them appearing once. Sequencing used peripheral blood, obtained after pregnancy. Every receptor here comes from a female donor with multiple sclerosis, enrolled in a pregnancy study.

This chain links TRBV25-1 with TRBJ2-3; 10 nucleotides line up with TRBD2. The germline V gene has CDR1 MGHDK and CDR2 SYGVNS. The CDR3 is made up of 17 amino acids. The V and J ends lost 0 bases and 5 bases, in that order; junction bases with no gene match: 8. This CDR3 is CASSEYQLAGARDTQYF. The CDR3 DNA follows: TGTGCCAGCAGTGAATATCAGCTAGCGGGAGCTCGAGATACGCAGTATTTT.

This sequence joins TRBV30 and TRBJ2-7, with D perhaps matching TRBD2 (6 bases). V lost 0 bases to trimming and J lost 3 bases, with 18 bases between them. Germline V gives CDR1 GTSNPN, CDR2 SVGIG (reference sequence). CDR3 size: 16 residues. CDR3 amino acids: CAWSVGGDPRGYEQYF. CDR3 in DNA: TGTGCCTGGAGTGTCGGCGGGGACCCAAGGGGCTACGAGCAGTACTTC.

This chain connects TRBV9 to TRBJ2-3; a weak D match, TRBD2 (6 bases). Trimming removed 0 bases at V and 2 bases at J, with 13 bases between. The germline V gene encodes CDR1 SGDLS and CDR2 YYNGEE. This CDR3 region has 16 residues. In DNA form, the CDR3 reads TGTGCCAGCAGCGTAGGGGGGACTTCCTACACAGATACGCAGTATTTT. Translation gives CASSVGGTSYTDTQYF.

V usage is TRBV30 and J usage is TRBJ1-6; D is unresolved. The CDR3 consists of 14 residues. V was cut by 2 bases and J by 8 bases, with 13 bases left in between. CDR1 is GTSNPN, CDR2 SVGIG, per germline (reference sequence). CDR3 residues: CAWSTDRGYSPLHF. For the CDR3, the DNA is TGTGCCTGGAGTACTGACCGGGGATATTCACCCCTCCACTTT.

The rearrangement joins TRBV2 to TRBJ2-7; no firm D call. The CDR3 is made up of 13 amino acids. The germline gives CDR1 SNHLY, CDR2 FYNNEI. Trimming took 2 bases from V and 6 from J, leaving 11 bases between them. The CDR3 region is CASSEWRLGEQYF. The CDR3 DNA is TGTGCCAGCAGTGAATGGAGATTAGGCGAGCAGTACTTC.

The V gene is TRBV7-9, the J gene TRBJ2-2; the D gene is possibly TRBD1 (5 bases). Germline V lookup: CDR1 SEHNR, CDR2 FQNEAQ (reference sequence). The length of the CDR3 is 15 residues. The germline V and J ends were trimmed by 3 bases and 6 bases, with 14 bases remaining between them. In DNA form, the CDR3 reads TGTGCCAGCAGCTTGTCCAGGGCCGGCTCCGGGGAGCTGTTTTTT. This encodes CASSLSRAGSGELFF.

The chain uses TRBV19 and TRBJ2-5; maybe TRBD2 (6 bases). The CDR3 runs 13 residues. CDR1 is LNHDA and CDR2 is SQIVND in the germline V gene (reference sequence). V lost 4 bases and J 7 bases, leaving 13 bases between the germline ends. The CDR3 DNA reads TGTGCCAGTAGTACCGGGGGAGTCGCGACCCAGTACTTC. Protein: CASSTGGVATQYF.

V and J are TRBV5-1 and TRBJ2-1; TRBD1 might be the D (6 bases). Trimming pared 4 bases from V and 3 bases from J, leaving 14 bases between. The CDR3 sequence is 15 residues long. Germline CDR1 and CDR2: SGHRS and YFSETQ. The CDR3 coding sequence is TGCGCCAGCAGCAAAGACCGGGACAACTACAATGAGCAGTTCTTC. Its translation: CASSKDRDNYNEQFF.

J is TRBJ2-3 and V is TRBV6-6; D is ambiguous. In germline, CDR1 is MNHNY, CDR2 SVGAGI (reference sequence). V lost 0 bases and J lost 2, with 6 bases in between. The CDR3 has 14 residues. The CDR3 nucleotides read TGTGCCAGCAGTTACTCGAGTTACACAGATACGCAGTATTTT. This encodes CASSYSSYTDTQYF.

The chain links TRBV5-6 to TRBJ2-7; D possibly corresponds to TRBD2 (6 bases). The length of the CDR3 is 15 residues. V was cut by 4 bases and J by 4 bases, with 18 bases left in between. CDR1 and CDR2 (germline): SGHDT, YYEEEE. The CDR3 sequence is CASSDRGGLRYEQYF. Here the CDR3 DNA reads TGTGCCAGCAGCGATCGTGGAGGGCTTCGGTACGAGCAGTACTTC.

The gene calls are TRBV10-3 and TRBJ2-3; 8 nucleotides agree with TRBD2. Unmatched junction bases numbered 6, after V lost 3 bases and J lost 4 bases. The CDR3 sequence is 15 residues long. Germline assignment: CDR1 ENHRY and CDR2 SYGVKD. CDR3 in DNA: TGTGCCATCAGTGAAGGCGGCGGGAGGCCAGATACGCAGTATTTT. Amino acids: CAISEGGGRPDTQYF.

The gene calls are TRBV7-8 and TRBJ2-7, with TRBD1 as a possible D gene (5 bases). This CDR3 has 15 amino acids. V lost 1 base and J 5 bases, leaving 15 bases between the germline ends. Germline values: CDR1 SGHVS, CDR2 FQNEAQ. CDR3 amino acids: CASSLGQGPLNEQYF. Here the CDR3 DNA reads TGTGCCAGCAGCTTAGGGCAGGGCCCACTAAACGAGCAGTACTTC.

The J gene is TRBJ1-2, the V gene TRBV5-1; the D is unclear. From germline, CDR1 is SGHRS and CDR2 YFSETQ. This CDR3 has 14 amino acids. The V gene lost 3 bases and the J gene lost 7 bases, with 16 bases spanning the gap. This CDR3 is CASSSVLGGAGYTF. CDR3 DNA: TGCGCCAGCAGCTCAGTGTTAGGAGGCGCTGGCTACACCTTC. Together with reference TRBV5-1 and TRBJ1-2, the CDR3 gives the full variable domain: KAGVTQTPRYLIKTRGQQVTLSCSPISGHRSVSWYQQTPGQGLQFLFEYFSETQRNKGNFPGRFSGRQFSNSRSEMNVSTLELGDSALYLCASSSVLGGAGYTFGSGTRLTVV.

The chain recombines TRBV10-3 with TRBJ1-5; D gene ambiguous. Germline assignment: CDR1 ENHRY and CDR2 SYGVKD. Trimming cost V 4 bases and J 11 bases, with 18 bases left between them. The CDR3 has 14 residues. The CDR3 loop is CAISVQGSGVAQHF. The CDR3 DNA follows: TGTGCCATCAGTGTACAAGGGAGTGGGGTAGCCCAGCATTTT.

The J gene is TRBJ1-5, the V gene TRBV15; no clear D gene. V was clipped by 5 bases and J by 9 bases, with 14 bases between them. Germline V gene lookup returns CDR1 LNHNV and CDR2 YYDKDF (reference sequence). The CDR3 spans 13 residues. CDR3 sequence: CATSLDFWRPQHF. CDR3 bases: TGTGCCACCAGCCTCGACTTTTGGCGGCCCCAGCATTTT.

This clone was seen just once. V gene TRBV5-5 combines with J gene TRBJ2-5; D gene unclear. With 0 bases removed from V and 5 bases from J, the gap between germline ends came to 8 bases. The length of the CDR3 is 13 residues. The germline V gene has CDR1 SGHKS and CDR2 YYEKEE (reference sequence). CDR3 bases: TGTGCCAGCAGCTTGGGACATTTGGAGACCCAGTACTTC. Its translation: CASSLGHLETQYF.

This chain connects TRBV10-3 to TRBJ2-2; 8 bases match TRBD2. CDR1 is ENHRY and CDR2 is SYGVKD in the germline V gene. Trimming at V came to 6 bases and at J to 6 bases, leaving 6 bases not matched to a gene. This CDR3 has 14 amino acids. The CDR3 region is CAIRLAETSGELFF. Here the CDR3 DNA reads TGTGCCATCAGACTAGCGGAGACTTCCGGGGAGCTGTTTTTT.